The 20 T cell receptor beta chains reported below all come from one sample, sequenced in a study of glioma-infiltrating T cells. The iRepertoire nested amplicon-rescue multiplex PCR amplified TCR alpha and beta CDR3s from RNA. TCRdb independently ran MiXCR on the multiplex PCR reads; one entry per CDR3 protein. The sample has 150,000 or so distinct CDR3 sequences; approximately 39% are singletons. Source material: glioma tissue, nonneoplastic brain tissue, or PBMCs (not recorded which). These receptors originate from a human donor with low-grade glioma or glioblastoma, undergoing nonglioma brain surgery, or in good health (not recorded which).

This clonotype showed up just a few times. The chain links TRBV20-1 to TRBJ2-5; 14 bases align to TRBD2. Looked up from germline, CDR1 is DFQATT and CDR2 is SNEGSKA (reference sequence). V gave up 5 bases and J gave up 5 bases; unmatched junction bases: 10. This CDR3 has 16 residues. CDR3 sequence reads: CSALPMGLAGVETQYF. Here the CDR3 DNA reads TGCAGTGCTCTACCTATGGGACTAGCGGGAGTTGAGACCCAGTACTTC.

The genes are TRBV2 and TRBJ2-7; 7 positions agree with TRBD1. Germline V gene data show CDR1 as SNHLY and CDR2 as FYNNEI. J was trimmed by 2 bases and V by 8 bases; bases with no gene match: 6. CDR3 length: 13 amino acids. The CDR3 is CASGETGTYEQYF. CDR3 DNA sequence: TGTGCCAGCGGCGAGACAGGGACCTACGAGCAGTACTTC.

The CDR3 loop is CASSLYRSTYNEQFF. CDR3 in DNA: TGTGCCAGCAGCTTATACAGGTCAACCTACAATGAGCAGTTCTTC. The rearrangement links TRBV11-1 to TRBJ2-1; a possible D gene is TRBD1 (5 bases). Germline CDR1 SGHAT, CDR2 FQDESV (reference sequence). This CDR3 is built from 15 residues. The V end was cut by 2 bases, the J end by 2 bases, with 10 bases between.

The chain's CDR3 is CASSFVVMEQYF. The CDR3 DNA sequence: TGTGCCAGCAGCTTTGTGGTGATGGAGCAGTACTTC. The chain recombines TRBV7-9 with TRBJ2-7; D not certain. Germline CDR1 is SEHNR and CDR2 is FQNEAQ (reference sequence). This CDR3 spans 12 amino acids. V was cut by 3 bases and J by 7 bases, with 10 bases left in between.

Comments on this clonotype: A read error may produce the germline difference seen at one junction end. This chain links TRBV4-1 with TRBJ1-2; tentatively, D is TRBD1 (5 bases). Germline-derived CDR1 and CDR2 are MGHRA and YSYEKL. The CDR3 is 17 residues long. The CDR3 loop reads CASSQDIVGAASYGYTF. The CDR3 DNA reads as TGCGCCAGCAGCCAAGATATAGTAGGGGCGGCCTCCTATGGTTACACCTTC.

The rearrangement links TRBV6-1 to TRBJ2-2; tentatively, D is TRBD2 (5 bases). The CDR3 loop spans 12 amino acids. Trimming removed 10 bases from V and 3 bases from J, with 9 bases in between. CDR1 MNHNS and CDR2 SASEGT come from the germline V gene. CDR3 loop: CATREHTGELFF. CDR3 in DNA: TGTGCCACGAGGGAACACACCGGGGAGCTGTTTTTT.

V gene TRBV4-1 combines with J gene TRBJ2-5, with D perhaps TRBD2 (5 bases). The length of the CDR3 is 15 residues. V dropped 0 bases and J dropped 2 bases, with 10 bases sitting between them. Germline CDR1 is MGHRA and CDR2 is YSYEKL. The CDR3 DNA sequence: TGCGCCAGCAGCCAAGATACTACTAGACAAGAGACCCAGTACTTC. This sequence encodes CASSQDTTRQETQYF.

This chain connects TRBV20-1 to TRBJ2-3; D is uncertain. V was cut by 3 bases and J by 9 bases, with 7 bases left in between. CDR1 is DFQATT and CDR2 is SNEGSKA in the germline V gene (reference sequence). This CDR3 is 10 amino acids long. The CDR3 DNA is TGCAGTGCTAGGGATGAGACGCAGTATTTT. Translating gives CSARDETQYF.

On this clonotype: Relative to the germline gene, one junction end is altered; a read error may explain this. The V call is TRBV7-2, the J call TRBJ2-7, with D unclear. Per the germline V gene, CDR1 is SGHTA and CDR2 is FQGNSA. CDR3 size: 12 residues. The chain's CDR3 is CASSQGEYEQYF. CDR3 DNA sequence: TGCGCCAGCAGCCAAGGCGAGTACGAGCAGTACTTC.

This clonotype showed up just a few times. The chain employs TRBV20-1 and TRBJ1-1, with D hard to call. The V end lost 3 bases, the J end lost 1 base, and 6 bases lay between the germline ends. The germline V gene has CDR1 DFQATT and CDR2 SNEGSKA (reference sequence). The CDR3 runs to 12 residues. The CDR3 loop is CSASGPNTEAFF. The CDR3, as DNA: TGCAGTGCTAGTGGCCCGAACACTGAAGCTTTCTTT.

The chain links TRBV10-1 to TRBJ2-1, with 13 positions matching TRBD2. The germline CDR1 and CDR2 sequences are WNHNN and SYGVQD (reference sequence). J was trimmed by 5 bases and V by 6 bases; bases with no gene match: 4. The CDR3 length is 15 residues. The CDR3 sequence is CASSRGLAGDNEQFF. Written as DNA, the CDR3 is TGCGCCAGCAGCCGAGGACTAGCGGGGGACAATGAGCAGTTCTTC.

With respect to this clonotype: Sequence at one end of the junction differs from germline and may be a read error. The CDR3 loop reads CAASRDAQYTGELFF. The DNA of the CDR3 is TGTGCCGCCAGCAGAGATGCCCAGTACACCGGGGAGCTGTTTTTT. V usage is TRBV15 and J usage is TRBJ2-2; D unresolved. This CDR3 has 15 amino acids. Germline V gene lookup returns CDR1 LNHNV and CDR2 YYDKDF (reference sequence).

This clonotype appeared a few times. The CDR3 loop reads CASLGAPPNTGELFF. The CDR3 DNA reads TGTGCCTCCCTAGGGGCCCCACCAAACACCGGGGAGCTGTTTTTT. The V gene is TRBV28, the J gene TRBJ2-2; TRBD1 is a possible D gene (5 bases). Germline CDR1 and CDR2: MDHEN and SYDVKM. Trimming left V 11 bases short and J 2 bases short, with 18 bases between. CDR3 size: 15 residues.

This clonotype has only a few counts. This chain links TRBV25-1 with TRBJ2-7; 10 nucleotides match TRBD1. Germline V gene data show CDR1 as MGHDK and CDR2 as SYGVNS. The length of the CDR3 is 14 residues. Germline trimming cut 3 bases from V and 3 bases from J; bases unmatched to any gene: 2. CDR3 sequence (DNA): TGTGCCAGCAGTGACTGGACAGGGGGCTACGAGCAGTACTTC. Protein sequence: CASSDWTGGYEQYF.

This clonotype has more than one count but fewer than ten. The chain couples TRBV7-8 to TRBJ2-3, with D possibly matching TRBD1 (5 bases). The V gene lost 5 bases and the J gene lost 2 bases, with 17 bases spanning the gap. CDR3 length equals 16 residues. Germline CDR1 reads SGHVS; CDR2 reads FQNEAQ. The CDR3 region is CASSNEKQELTDTQYF. The CDR3 nucleotides read TGTGCCAGCAGCAATGAAAAACAGGAGCTCACAGATACGCAGTATTTT. Combining the CDR3 with reference TRBV7-8 and TRBJ2-3 gives the whole variable domain GAGVSQSPRYKVAKRGQDVALRCDPISGHVSLFWYQQALGQGPEFLTYFQNEAQLDKSGLPSDRFFAERPEGSVSTLKIQRTQQEDSAVYLCASSNEKQELTDTQYFGPGTRLTVL.

This clonotype was observed a handful of times. The chain has TRBV6-1 and TRBJ1-6; 7 nucleotides line up with TRBD1. There are 13 residues in the CDR3. Germline lookup yields CDR1 MNHNS and CDR2 SASEGT. J lost 8 bases, V lost 3 bases, and 1 base had no gene match. CDR3 nucleotide sequence: TGTGCCAGCAGTGAGGGGACAGATTCACCCCTCCACTTT. Amino acids: CASSEGTDSPLHF.

This CDR3 reads CASSEGAGFYGYTF. The CDR3, as DNA: TGTGCCAGCAGTGAAGGGGCAGGGTTCTATGGCTACACCTTC. This rearrangement joins TRBV2 to TRBJ1-2; the D gene is possibly TRBD1 (5 bases). The CDR3 runs 14 residues. Germline V gene data show CDR1 as SNHLY and CDR2 as FYNNEI. V dropped 1 base and J dropped 4 bases, with 10 bases sitting between them.

This clonotype was seen just once. This chain uses TRBV4-1 with TRBJ1-1; D possibly corresponds to TRBD1 (5 bases). CDR3 size: 15 residues. V gave up 5 bases and J gave up 2 bases, with 15 bases separating them. The germline CDR1 and CDR2 sequences are MGHRA and YSYEKL. CDR3 sequence (DNA): TGCGCCAGCAGCTCATACTGGACAACCAACACTGAAGCTTTCTTT. This codes for CASSSYWTTNTEAFF.

As to this clonotype: A much more abundant neighbour one base away suggests this may be a read error. This chain joins TRBV6-2 or TRBV6-3 and TRBJ2-1; D not resolved. The CDR3 is made up of 14 amino acids. Per the germline V gene, CDR1 is MNHEY and CDR2 is SVGEGT. The CDR3 DNA reads TGTGCCAGCAGTTCGGCAGGAGTGAGCGTTGAGCGGTTCTTC. This codes for CASSSAGVSVERFF.

CDR3 protein: CASSYSQRYEQYF. Written as DNA, the CDR3 is TGTGCCAGCAGTTACTCACAGCGATACGAGCAGTACTTC. The chain employs TRBV6-6 and TRBJ2-1; D unresolved. The J call is in doubt because the DNA end fits TRBJ2-7 better. CDR1 is MNHNY, CDR2 SVGAGI, per germline (reference sequence). This CDR3 spans 13 amino acids.